The sequence of this T cell receptor beta chain was determined in a study of cytomegalovirus exposure and HLA in healthy donors. Primers: 60 Vbeta forward and 13 Jbeta reverse. Method: immunoSEQ multiplex PCR; TCRdb's copy keeps in-frame clones and lacks some. The sample has about 80,000 clones; under 70% are singletons. This CDR3 has 17 amino acids. V gave up 1 base and J gave up 8 bases, with 23 bases separating them. Per the germline V gene, CDR1 is MNHNS and CDR2 is SASEGT. Unrecorded immune exposure was likely among donors, who were nominally healthy when sampled. As for this clone: What it binds is unknown.

The study's findings and limits: The majority of CMV-associated TCR beta chains were reported as apparently HLA-restricted in a later analysis.

V usage is TRBV6-1 and J usage is TRBJ1-1; D ambiguous. This receptor was obtained from a woman aged 50 to 60 in good health and CMV-seropositive. Sequenced input: PBMCs. The DNA of the CDR3 is TGTGCCAGCAGTGAAGTTATAGGGTGGGAGACATCTCAGGAAGCTTTCTTT. Encoded protein: CASSEVIGWETSQEAFF.